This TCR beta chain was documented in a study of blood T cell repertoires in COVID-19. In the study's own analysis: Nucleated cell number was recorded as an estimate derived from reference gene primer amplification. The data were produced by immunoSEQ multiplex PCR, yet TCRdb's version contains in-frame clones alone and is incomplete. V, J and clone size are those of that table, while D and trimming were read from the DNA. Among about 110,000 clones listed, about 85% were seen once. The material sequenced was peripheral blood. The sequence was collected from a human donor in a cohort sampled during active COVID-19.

The CDR3 region is CASGLSGRGYEQYF. CDR3 bases: TGTGCCAGTGGACTTAGCGGGAGAGGATACGAGCAGTACTTC. The chain uses TRBV27 and TRBJ2-7; 9 positions agree with TRBD2. The CDR3 is 14 amino acids. Germline CDR1 MNHEY, CDR2 SMNVEV (reference sequence). V lost 9 bases and J lost 4; bases outside the gene matches: 10.